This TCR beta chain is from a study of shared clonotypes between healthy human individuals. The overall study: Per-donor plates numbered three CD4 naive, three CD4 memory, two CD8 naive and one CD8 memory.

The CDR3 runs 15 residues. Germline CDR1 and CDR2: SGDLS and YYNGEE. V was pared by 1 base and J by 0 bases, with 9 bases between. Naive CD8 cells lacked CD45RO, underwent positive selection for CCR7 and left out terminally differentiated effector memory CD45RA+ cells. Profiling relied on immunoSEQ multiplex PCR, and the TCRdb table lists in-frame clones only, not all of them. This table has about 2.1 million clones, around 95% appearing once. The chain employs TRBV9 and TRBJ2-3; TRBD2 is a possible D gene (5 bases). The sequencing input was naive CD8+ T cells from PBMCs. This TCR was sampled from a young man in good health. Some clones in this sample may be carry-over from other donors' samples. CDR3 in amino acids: CASSVKAVSTDTQYF. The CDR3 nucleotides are TGTGCCAGCAGCGTAAAAGCGGTAAGCACAGATACGCAGTATTTT.